This T cell receptor (beta chain) came from a study of Graves' ophthalmopathy and Graves' hyperthyroidism. Study details: Blood was drawn at initial diagnosis, before any treatment.

Amplifying from RNA transcripts, the study obtained TCR beta CDR3 regions. HTBI-primed first-round RT-PCR preceded second-round multiplex PCR. TCRdb reprocessed the multiplex PCR reads via MiXCR and lists one record per CDR3 protein. The sample yields hundreds of thousands of distinct CDR3 sequences, roughly 20% seen once. The CDR3 has 14 amino acids. Germline CDR1 MDHEN, CDR2 SYDVKM. V was clipped by 6 bases and J by 3 bases; unmatched bases: 5. This clonotype was recorded many times. V usage is TRBV28 and J usage is TRBJ2-5; 9 nucleotides match TRBD2. Specimen: peripheral blood. This receptor was identified in a woman aged 18-29 years with stable Graves' hyperthyroidism. The CDR3, as DNA: TGTGCCAGCAGACTTAGCGGGAGTGAAGAGACCCAGTACTTC. It specifies CASRLSGSEETQYF.